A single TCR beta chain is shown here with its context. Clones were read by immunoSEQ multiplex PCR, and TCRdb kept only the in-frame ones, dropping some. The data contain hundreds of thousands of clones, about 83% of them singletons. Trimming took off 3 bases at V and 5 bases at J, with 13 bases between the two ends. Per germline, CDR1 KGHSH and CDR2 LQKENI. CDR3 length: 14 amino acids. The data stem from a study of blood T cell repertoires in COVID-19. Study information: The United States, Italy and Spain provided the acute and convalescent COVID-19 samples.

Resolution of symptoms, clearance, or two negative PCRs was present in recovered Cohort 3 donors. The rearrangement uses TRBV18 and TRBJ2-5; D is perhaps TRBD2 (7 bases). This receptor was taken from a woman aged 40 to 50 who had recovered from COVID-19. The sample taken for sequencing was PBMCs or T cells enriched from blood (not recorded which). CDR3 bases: TGTGCCAGCTCACCGCAGGGGCGGGAGGAGACCCAGTACTTC. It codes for CASSPQGREETQYF.